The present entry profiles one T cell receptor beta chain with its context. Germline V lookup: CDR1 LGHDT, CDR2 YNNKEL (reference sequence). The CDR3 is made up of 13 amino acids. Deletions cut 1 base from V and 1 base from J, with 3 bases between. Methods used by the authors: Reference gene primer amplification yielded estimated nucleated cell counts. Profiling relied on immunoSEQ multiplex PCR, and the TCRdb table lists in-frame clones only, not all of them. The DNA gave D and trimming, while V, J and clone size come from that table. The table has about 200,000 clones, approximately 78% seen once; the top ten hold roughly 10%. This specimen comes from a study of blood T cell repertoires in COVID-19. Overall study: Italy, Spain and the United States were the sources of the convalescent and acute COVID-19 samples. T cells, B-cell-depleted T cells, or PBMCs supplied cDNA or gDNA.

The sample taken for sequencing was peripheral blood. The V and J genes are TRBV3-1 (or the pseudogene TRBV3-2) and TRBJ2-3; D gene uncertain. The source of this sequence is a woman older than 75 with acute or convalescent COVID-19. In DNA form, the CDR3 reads TGTGCCAGCAGCCAAGCTCGCACAGATACGCAGTATTTT. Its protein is CASSQARTDTQYF.